Below are 14 T cell receptor beta chains sequenced from a single sample in a study of cytomegalovirus exposure and HLA in healthy donors. Sequencing was performed with immunoSEQ multiplex PCR; in TCRdb, only in-frame clones are kept and a portion is missing. The sample holds 140,000 to 150,000 clones, 94% seen once. Material for sequencing was PBMCs. Every receptor here comes from a man aged 18 to 29 in good health and CMV-seropositive.

The V call is TRBV19, the J call TRBJ2-5; possibly TRBD1 for D (6 bases). This CDR3 has 13 amino acids. Trimming removed 5 bases from V and 5 bases from J, with 12 bases in between. Germline V gives CDR1 LNHDA, CDR2 SQIVND (reference sequence). The CDR3 loop is CASSARDTETQYF. The CDR3 DNA reads TGTGCCAGTAGTGCTCGGGACACCGAGACCCAGTACTTC.

The chain recombines TRBV7-3 with TRBJ1-1; 8 nucleotides line up with TRBD1. After removal of 5 bases from V and 3 bases from J, the junction contained 2 bases not matched to a gene. The length of the CDR3 is 13 residues. Germline CDR1 is SGHTA and CDR2 is FQGTGA. CDR3 nucleotide sequence: TGTGCCAGCAGCACGACAGGGGACACTGAAGCTTTCTTT. Protein product: CASSTTGDTEAFF.

V gene TRBV5-4 combines with J gene TRBJ2-3, with D maybe TRBD2 (5 bases). There are 14 residues in the CDR3. V was cut by 0 bases and J by 1 base, with 6 bases left in between. Germline V gene sequence: CDR1 SGHNT, CDR2 YYREEE (reference sequence). CDR3 loop: CASSLGTRTDTQYF. In DNA form, the CDR3 reads TGTGCCAGCAGCTTGGGGACTCGCACAGATACGCAGTATTTT.

V is TRBV13 and J is TRBJ2-7, with D tentatively TRBD1 (5 bases). CDR1 PRHDT and CDR2 FYEKMQ come from the germline V gene (reference sequence). There are 12 residues in the CDR3. The V gene lost 4 bases and the J gene lost 9 bases, with 13 bases spanning the gap. DNA for the CDR3: TGTGCCAGCAGCTCTTCGCAGGGAAGGCAGTACTTC. Amino acids: CASSSSQGRQYF.

J is TRBJ2-1 and V is TRBV7-6; D call uncertain. V shed 4 bases and J shed 5 bases, with 15 bases lying between them. Germline CDR1 and CDR2: SGHVS and FNYEAQ. This CDR3 has 15 residues. The DNA for the CDR3 is TGTGCCAGCAGCTCCCGACAATTGGCAAACAATGAGCAGTTCTTC. Amino acid sequence: CASSSRQLANNEQFF.

The chain has TRBV9 and TRBJ2-7; 11 bases are a match to TRBD2. The CDR3 runs to 15 residues. The V segment lost 5 bases and the J segment 4 bases; nucleotides outside the gene matches: 8. Germline V lookup: CDR1 SGDLS, CDR2 YYNGEE. The CDR3 sequence is CASRILAGDVYEQYF. DNA for the CDR3: TGTGCCAGCAGGATACTAGCGGGAGACGTATACGAGCAGTACTTC.

The chain couples TRBV5-1 to TRBJ1-5; TRBD1 might be the D (5 bases). Germline V gives CDR1 SGHRS, CDR2 YFSETQ. V dropped 4 bases and J dropped 2 bases, with 13 bases sitting between them. The CDR3 is made up of 15 amino acids. The chain's CDR3 is CASSPGTTGNQPQHF. CDR3 DNA sequence: TGCGCCAGCAGCCCCGGGACTACGGGCAATCAGCCCCAGCATTTT.

The chain recombines TRBV30 with TRBJ1-6; a weak D match, TRBD1 (5 bases). From germline, CDR1 is GTSNPN and CDR2 SVGIG (reference sequence). V lost 0 bases, J lost 3 bases, and 9 bases lay in between. The CDR3 sequence is 15 residues long. The chain's CDR3 is CAWSVQARYNSPLHF. The CDR3 DNA reads TGTGCCTGGAGTGTACAGGCCCGCTATAATTCACCCCTCCACTTT.

The chain employs TRBV16 and TRBJ2-1, with TRBD1 matching 7 bases. The CDR3 runs 14 residues. Germline V gene data show CDR1 as KGHSY and CDR2 as FQNENV. V shed 4 bases, J shed 6 bases, and the junction held 6 bases outside the gene matches. The CDR3 bases are TGTGCCAGCAGCCCCCCGACAGGGTCCAATGAGCAGTTCTTC. Translating it yields CASSPPTGSNEQFF.

The count of this clone is one. The gene calls are TRBV5-1 and TRBJ2-1, with TRBD2 matching over 11 bases. This CDR3 region has 15 residues. Germline V lookup: CDR1 SGHRS, CDR2 YFSETQ. Trimming cost V 5 bases and J 6 bases; bases outside gene matches: 7. CDR3: CASSPLAGVPNEQFF. The CDR3 DNA sequence: TGCGCCAGCAGTCCACTAGCGGGAGTGCCCAATGAGCAGTTCTTC.

The chain is built from TRBV4-2 and TRBJ2-7; TRBD2 matches 7 bases. This CDR3 has 15 amino acids. CDR1 is LGHNA, CDR2 YNFKEQ, per germline. V lost 0 bases and J lost 7; bases outside the gene matches: 9. The CDR3 region is CASSQEPGLPNEQYF. Here the CDR3 DNA reads TGTGCCAGCAGCCAAGAACCGGGACTACCAAATGAGCAGTACTTC.

This clone appeared once. The chain combines TRBV7-9 with TRBJ2-7; 7 bases match TRBD1. The CDR3 has 16 residues. Germline V gene sequence: CDR1 SEHNR, CDR2 FQNEAQ (reference sequence). After removal of 2 bases from V and 4 bases from J, the junction contained 11 bases not matched to a gene. CDR3 in DNA: TGTGCCAGCAGCTTAACCGGGACAGCGAAGGGGTACGAGCAGTACTTC. This sequence encodes CASSLTGTAKGYEQYF.

This chain uses TRBV15 with TRBJ2-5; the D gene is possibly TRBD1 (5 bases). Germline-derived CDR1 and CDR2 are LNHNV and YYDKDF (reference sequence). Trimming left V 0 bases short and J 1 base short, with 6 bases between. This CDR3 has 14 amino acids. The CDR3 sequence: CATSRDGAQETQYF. The CDR3 DNA is TGTGCCACCAGCAGAGATGGGGCCCAAGAGACCCAGTACTTC.

The rearrangement links TRBV5-1 to TRBJ1-3; maybe TRBD1 (5 bases). The CDR3 contains 15 residues. Germline CDR1 SGHRS, CDR2 YFSETQ. V was shortened by 2 bases and J by 3 bases, with 12 bases between the two germline ends. The CDR3 region is CASSFGGTYGNTIYF. DNA of the CDR3: TGCGCCAGCAGCTTTGGGGGGACGTATGGAAACACCATATATTTT.